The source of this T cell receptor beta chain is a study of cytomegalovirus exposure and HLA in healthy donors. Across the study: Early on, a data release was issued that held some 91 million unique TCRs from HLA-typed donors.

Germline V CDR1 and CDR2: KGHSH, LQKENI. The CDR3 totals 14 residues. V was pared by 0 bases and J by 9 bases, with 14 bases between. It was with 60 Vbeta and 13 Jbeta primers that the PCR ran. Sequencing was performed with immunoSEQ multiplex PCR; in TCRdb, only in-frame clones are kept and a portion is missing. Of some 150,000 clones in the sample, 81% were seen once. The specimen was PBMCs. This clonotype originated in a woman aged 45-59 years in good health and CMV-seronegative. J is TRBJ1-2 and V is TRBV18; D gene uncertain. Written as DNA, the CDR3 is TGTGCCAGCTCACCACCGGACGGGGTATTCAGCTACACCTTC. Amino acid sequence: CASSPPDGVFSYTF. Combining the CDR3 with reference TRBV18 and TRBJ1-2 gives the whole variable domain NAGVMQNPRHLVRRRGQEARLRCSPMKGHSHVYWYRQLPEEGLKFMVYLQKENIIDESGMPKERFSAEFPKEGPSILRIQQVVRGDSAAYFCASSPPDGVFSYTFGSGTRLTVV.